The 18 T cell receptor beta chains in this list originate from one sample, sequenced in a study of shared clonotypes between healthy human individuals (dated by TCRdb to the early 2020s). The library was produced with the immunoSEQ multiplex PCR assay. This immuneACCESS table, as held by TCRdb, lists in-frame sequences with V and J called but not all clones. Of the missing ones, under half trace to an unresolved V gene in checked studies; the others have no known cause. The sample table shows some 2,000,000 clones, and approximately 94% are seen once. In total, the top ten clones hold roughly 1% of the sample. CD8 naive samples were obtained by positive selection for CCR7 among CD45RO-negative cells, yielding a CD45RA+CCR7+ population from which TemRA cells were excluded. Sequences were obtained from naive CD8+ T cells sorted from blood. The cell subset or site label of this sample denotes: CD45RA+CCR7+. These receptors were collected from a man aged 18 to 30 in good health.

The chain has TRBV6-5 and TRBJ2-7; TRBD2 matches at 8 bases. The CDR3 is 15 amino acids. Germline V gene lookup returns CDR1 MNHEY and CDR2 SVGAGI. With V trimmed by 2 bases and J by 0 bases, 3 bases remained unmatched. The CDR3 sequence: CASSYDGGASYEQYF. In DNA form, the CDR3 reads TGTGCCAGCAGTTACGACGGGGGGGCCTCCTACGAGCAGTACTTC.

The V and J genes are TRBV19 and TRBJ1-1, with D perhaps matching TRBD1 (6 bases). The CDR3 has 14 residues. V was shortened by 3 bases and J by 1 base, with 9 bases between the two germline ends. Germline V gene sequence: CDR1 LNHDA, CDR2 SQIVND (reference sequence). CDR3 protein: CASSIRGANTEAFF. CDR3 bases: TGTGCCAGTAGTATTCGGGGGGCGAACACTGAAGCTTTCTTT. Full variable domain (missing parts from reference TRBV19 and TRBJ1-1): DGGITQSPKYLFRKEGQNVTLSCEQNLNHDAMYWYRQDPGQGLRLIYYSQIVNDFQKGDIAEGYSVSREKKESFPLTVTSAQKNPTAFYLCASSIRGANTEAFFGQGTRLTVV.

The CDR3 loop reads CASSPFHGRANEQFF. CDR3 sequence (DNA): TGTGCCAGCAGCCCCTTTCACGGGAGGGCAAATGAGCAGTTCTTC. The chain carries TRBV11-3 and TRBJ2-1; TRBD2 aligns across 8 bases. Looked up from germline, CDR1 is SGHNT and CDR2 is YENEEA. V lost 5 bases to trimming and J lost 7 bases; unmatched junction nucleotides: 10. This CDR3 region has 15 residues.

The chain couples TRBV5-4 to TRBJ2-3; the D gene is possibly TRBD1 (6 bases). CDR3 length equals 14 residues. V was clipped by 0 bases and J by 5 bases, with 10 bases between them. Per germline, CDR1 SGHNT and CDR2 YYREEE (reference sequence). CDR3 region: CASSLVGAGDTQYF. CDR3 coding DNA: TGTGCCAGCAGCTTGGTGGGGGCAGGAGATACGCAGTATTTT.

This rearrangement joins TRBV11-2 to TRBJ1-6; tentative D call: TRBD1 (5 bases). V lost 6 bases, J lost 2 bases, and 11 bases lay in between. In germline, CDR1 is SGHAT, CDR2 FQNNGV. This CDR3 spans 15 amino acids. CDR3 sequence reads: CASRWGDPYNSPLHF. The CDR3 DNA reads TGTGCCAGCAGGTGGGGGGACCCCTATAATTCACCCCTCCACTTT.

Turning to this clone: Different DNA sequences within this sample yield the same CDR3. This rearrangement joins TRBV7-6 to TRBJ2-7; a weak D match, TRBD1 (6 bases). Trimming stripped 1 base from V and 4 bases from J, with 8 bases between. Germline V gives CDR1 SGHVS, CDR2 FNYEAQ. The CDR3 loop spans 13 amino acids. The CDR3 DNA reads TGTGCCAGCAGCTTAGAGGGGACATACGAGCAGTACTTC. Amino acids: CASSLEGTYEQYF.

J is TRBJ1-3 and V is TRBV30; 9 bases align to TRBD1. The CDR3 loop spans 15 amino acids. V was pared by 2 bases and J by 3 bases, with 5 bases of the junction left unmatched. CDR1 is GTSNPN and CDR2 is SVGIG in the germline V gene (reference sequence). The CDR3 region has the DNA TGTGCCTGGAGTAACAGGGGGCCTTATGGAAACACCATATATTTT. This translates into CAWSNRGPYGNTIYF.

The chain uses TRBV2 and TRBJ2-3; D not certain. The germline gives CDR1 SNHLY, CDR2 FYNNEI. This CDR3 comprises 15 residues. V was clipped by 3 bases and J by 2 bases, with 12 bases between them. CDR3 in DNA: TGTGCCAGCAGTGATGGTCCCGCCATCACAGATACGCAGTATTTT. It encodes CASSDGPAITDTQYF. Variable domain in full (rest from reference TRBV2 and TRBJ2-3): EPEVTQTPSHQVTQMGQEVILRCVPISNHLYFYWYRQILGQKVEFLVSFYNNEISEKSEIFDDQFSVERPDGSNFTLKIRSTKLEDSAMYFCASSDGPAITDTQYFGPGTRLTVL.

The DNA for the CDR3 is TGTGCCAGCAGCCAGGGGGAGCTGTTTTTT. Residues: CASSQGELFF. The V and J genes are TRBV7-3 and TRBJ2-2; no reliable D call. Germline CDR1 SGHTA, CDR2 FQGTGA. This CDR3 comprises 10 residues. The V end was cut by 5 bases, the J end by 8 bases, with 3 bases between.

V usage is TRBV5-1 and J usage is TRBJ2-7; 8 bases fit TRBD1. The V gene's germline CDR1 is SGHRS and CDR2 YFSETQ. The CDR3 runs to 16 residues. J was trimmed by 5 bases and V by 4 bases; bases with no gene match: 14. CDR3 DNA: TGCGCCAGCAGCCCGACAACGACAGGGGCTGAGAACGAGCAGTACTTC. This gives the protein CASSPTTTGAENEQYF. Combining the CDR3 with reference TRBV5-1 and TRBJ2-7 gives the whole variable domain KAGVTQTPRYLIKTRGQQVTLSCSPISGHRSVSWYQQTPGQGLQFLFEYFSETQRNKGNFPGRFSGRQFSNSRSEMNVSTLELGDSALYLCASSPTTTGAENEQYFGPGTRLTVT.

The rearrangement joins TRBV11-2 to TRBJ2-7, with no clear D. Trimming left V 0 bases short and J 6 bases short, with 9 bases between. Germline-derived CDR1 and CDR2 are SGHAT and FQNNGV. The CDR3 is 13 residues long. CDR3 protein: CASSLEGYGEQYF. CDR3 DNA: TGTGCCAGCAGCTTAGAAGGGTACGGCGAGCAGTACTTC.

The chain uses TRBV10-3 and TRBJ2-1; TRBD2 might be the D (5 bases). The V end was cut by 5 bases, the J end by 1 base, with 9 bases between. The CDR3 has 14 amino acids. From germline, CDR1 is ENHRY and CDR2 SYGVKD. The CDR3 DNA reads TGTGCCATCAGTAACGGGGAATCCTACAATGAGCAGTTCTTC. Amino acid sequence: CAISNGESYNEQFF.

J is TRBJ2-1 and V is TRBV5-1, with TRBD2 matching 11 bases. V lost 0 bases and J lost 6; bases outside the gene matches: 5. This CDR3 is 16 amino acids long. Germline V gene data show CDR1 as SGHRS and CDR2 as YFSETQ. As DNA, the CDR3 is TGCGCCAGCAGCTTGGAATGGCTAGCGGGAGGCAATGAGCAGTTCTTC. It codes for CASSLEWLAGGNEQFF.

Written as DNA, the CDR3 is TGTGCCAGCAGAGATTACGAGCAGTACTTC. Amino acids: CASRDYEQYF. The V and J genes are TRBV5-8 and TRBJ2-7, with unresolved D. The length of the CDR3 is 10 residues. Germline loops: CDR1 SGHTS, CDR2 YDEGEE. The ends were cut back, 5 bases at V and 4 bases at J, with 4 bases in the middle.

This clone has only a few counts. The same CDR3 arises from other DNA sequences in this sample as well. The rearrangement links TRBV10-2 to TRBJ2-1, with D hard to call. Trimming shortened V by 7 bases and J by 0 bases, and 4 bases separated the two germline ends. The CDR3 contains 12 residues. Germline V gives CDR1 WSHSY, CDR2 SAAADI. The CDR3 DNA reads TGCGCCAGCACCGGCTCCTACAATGAGCAGTTCTTC. It yields the protein CASTGSYNEQFF.

The V call is TRBV4-1, the J call TRBJ1-4; D uncertain. Deletions cut 6 bases from V and 0 bases from J, with 8 bases between. The CDR3 loop spans 14 amino acids. Germline assignment: CDR1 MGHRA and CDR2 YSYEKL. CDR3 amino acids: CASSGLTTNEKLFF. CDR3 nucleotides: TGCGCCAGCAGTGGCCTCACAACTAATGAAAAACTGTTTTTT.

The chain joins TRBV10-2 to TRBJ2-7, with 8 bases that match TRBD1. The V gene end was trimmed by 4 bases and the J gene end by 5 bases; junction bases not matched to a gene: 1. The CDR3 has 12 residues. Germline V CDR1 and CDR2: WSHSY, SAAADI. CDR3 nucleotide sequence: TGCGCCAGCAGTGCAGGGGGCGACGAGCAGTACTTC. Protein product: CASSAGGDEQYF.

The V call is TRBV27, the J call TRBJ2-7, with a tentative D call TRBD1 (5 bases). The CDR3 sequence is 14 residues long. Germline CDR1 reads MNHEY; CDR2 reads SMNVEV (reference sequence). The V end lost 4 bases, the J end lost 5 bases, and 15 bases lay between the germline ends. The CDR3 sequence is CASSSSPDNHEQYF. CDR3 DNA: TGTGCCAGCAGTTCCTCGCCGGACAACCACGAGCAGTACTTC.